This TCR beta chain was identified during a study of shared clonotypes between healthy human individuals. Study-wide context: CD8 memory received one plate per donor, CD8 naive two, CD4 memory three and CD4 naive three.

Sequenced by immunoSEQ multiplex PCR; TCRdb stores in-frame clones only, minus some. The table has about 2 million clones, roughly 94% seen once. With regard to this clone: Antigen unknown.

Naive CD8 cells were CD45RO-negative, positively selected for CCR7, excluding terminally differentiated effector memory CD45RA+ cells. Germline V gene sequence: CDR1 MNHNS, CDR2 SASEGT. The CDR3 spans 14 residues. With 7 bases removed from V and 3 bases from J, the gap between germline ends came to 15 bases. Findings of the study overall: What limited the represented genetic and exposure-history diversity was the small number of donors. Generation probability values for non-shared clonotypes were lower than those for clonotypes shared by all four donors.

The sequenced sample consisted of naive CD8+ T cells sorted from blood. This receptor was taken from a young man in good health. The J gene is TRBJ1-2, the V gene TRBV6-1; D is possibly TRBD1 (6 bases). The CDR3 is CASTVTGTYYGYTF. DNA for the CDR3: TGTGCCAGCACCGTCACAGGGACCTACTATGGCTACACCTTC.